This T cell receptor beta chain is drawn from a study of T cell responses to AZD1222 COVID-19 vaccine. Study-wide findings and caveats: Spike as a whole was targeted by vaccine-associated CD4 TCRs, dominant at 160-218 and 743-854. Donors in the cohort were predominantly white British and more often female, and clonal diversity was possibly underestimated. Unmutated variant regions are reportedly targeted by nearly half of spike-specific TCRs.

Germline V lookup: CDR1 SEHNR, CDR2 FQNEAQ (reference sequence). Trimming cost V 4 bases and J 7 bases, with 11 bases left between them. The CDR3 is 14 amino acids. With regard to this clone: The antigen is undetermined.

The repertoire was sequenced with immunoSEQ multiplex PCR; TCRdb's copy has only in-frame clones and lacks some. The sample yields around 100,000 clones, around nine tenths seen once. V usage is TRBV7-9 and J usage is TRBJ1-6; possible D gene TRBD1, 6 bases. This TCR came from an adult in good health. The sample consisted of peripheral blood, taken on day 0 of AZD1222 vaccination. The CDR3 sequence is CASSSGQSNSPLHF. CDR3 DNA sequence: TGTGCCAGCAGCTCCGGACAGTCAAATTCACCCCTCCACTTT.